Shown below are 10 T cell receptor beta chains from a single sample sequenced in a study of OX40 agonist ivuxolimab in advanced cancers. Using immunoSEQ multiplex PCR, the repertoire was profiled, and TCRdb retains in-frame clones only, with some absent. Here the sample spans fewer than 40,000 clones, roughly 84% being singletons. Here the sequenced sample was CD4+ or CD8+ T cells sorted from blood, taken in a trial of the OX40 agonist ivuxolimab. The receptors were gathered from an adult with an advanced solid tumor such as melanoma, head and neck, liver or kidney cancer.

The chain recombines TRBV11-2 with TRBJ2-1, with TRBD2 matching over 13 bases. CDR3 length: 15 residues. CDR1 is SGHAT, CDR2 FQNNGV, per germline. The V segment lost 4 bases and the J segment 5 bases; nucleotides outside the gene matches: 2. The CDR3 coding sequence is TGTGCCAGCAGCTCGGGACTAGCGGGGAACAATGAGCAGTTCTTC. This gives the protein CASSSGLAGNNEQFF.

The chain has TRBV7-2 and TRBJ2-1, with unresolved D. This CDR3 is 12 amino acids long. V was cut by 7 bases and J by 7 bases, with 11 bases left in between. In germline, CDR1 is SGHTA, CDR2 FQGNSA. CDR3 nucleotide sequence: TGTGCCAGCACCTCCTTGAGGAATGAGCAGTTCTTC. Amino acid sequence: CASTSLRNEQFF.

The chain uses TRBV6-5 and TRBJ2-3; D unresolved. This CDR3 is built from 15 residues. The V gene lost 4 bases and the J gene lost 4 bases, with 15 bases spanning the gap. Germline V gives CDR1 MNHEY, CDR2 SVGAGI. CDR3 in DNA: TGTGCCAGCAGTTCCCTACTGACCCTTTCAGATACGCAGTATTTT. Its translation is CASSSLLTLSDTQYF.

The chain recombines TRBV28 with TRBJ2-1; D is unclear. The CDR3 runs to 13 residues. Germline CDR1 reads MDHEN; CDR2 reads SYDVKM. Trimming removed 1 base at V and 4 bases at J, with 5 bases between. The CDR3, as DNA: TGTGCCAGCAGTTTATCAGCGTACAATGAGCAGTTCTTC. Translation gives CASSLSAYNEQFF.

This clone is medium-sized. The rearrangement joins TRBV9 to TRBJ1-3; D may be TRBD1 (6 bases). The V and J ends lost 3 bases and 4 bases respectively, with 14 bases between them. The CDR3 runs 15 residues. The germline V gene has CDR1 SGDLS and CDR2 YYNGEE. CDR3 sequence reads: CASSEAYREGNTIYF. CDR3 coding DNA: TGTGCCAGCAGCGAGGCTTACAGGGAGGGAAACACCATATATTTT.

CDR3 amino acids: CASTDDRYTGELFF. The CDR3 coding sequence is TGTGCCAGCACCGACGACAGGTACACCGGGGAGCTGTTTTTT. J is TRBJ2-2 and V is TRBV27, with a weak D call TRBD1 (6 bases). Germline CDR1 and CDR2: MNHEY and SMNVEV (reference sequence). With 7 bases removed from V and 3 bases from J, the gap between germline ends came to 12 bases. The CDR3 has 14 amino acids.

This chain links TRBV21-1 with TRBJ2-1; the DNA was not used to check the table's D call, TRBD2. TRBV21-1 is noted as a pseudogene. CDR3 length: 15 amino acids. The CDR3 region has the DNA TGTGCCAGCAGCGTCGGGTCGTACTCCTACAATGAGCAGTTCTTC. Translation gives CASSVGSYSYNEQFF.

The chain uses TRBV7-2 and TRBJ2-7, with D maybe TRBD2 (6 bases). The V and J ends lost 0 bases and 1 base respectively, with 10 bases between them. CDR1 and CDR2 from the germline V gene are SGHTA and FQGNSA. This CDR3 region has 15 residues. CDR3 sequence reads: CASSLAGGESYEQYF. The CDR3 nucleotides are TGTGCCAGCAGCTTAGCGGGGGGAGAATCCTACGAGCAGTACTTC.

The V and J genes are TRBV28 and TRBJ1-3; D is undetermined. Germline-derived CDR1 and CDR2 are MDHEN and SYDVKM. Trimming cost V 6 bases and J 4 bases, with 10 bases left between them. The CDR3 is made up of 13 amino acids. The CDR3 bases are TGTGCCAGCAGCCGACAAACAGGAAACACCATATATTTT. Encoded protein: CASSRQTGNTIYF.

This clone was seen just once. This chain uses TRBV30 with TRBJ1-2; no definite D call. CDR3 size: 13 residues. The V and J ends lost 2 bases and 0 bases respectively, with 7 bases between them. CDR1 and CDR2 from the germline V gene are GTSNPN and SVGIG (reference sequence). In nucleotides, the CDR3 is TGTGCCTGGAGTCCCCTCGCTAACTATGGCTACACCTTC. It encodes CAWSPLANYGYTF.